This T cell receptor (beta chain) came from a study of regulatory T cells in long-lasting Graves disease. For TCR beta, libraries came from iRepertoire HTBI primers and Arm-PCR of CDR3 regions. TCRdb re-analysed the multiplex PCR reads in MiXCR, keeping a single row per CDR3 protein. This sample has around 470,000 distinct CDR3 sequences, with 14% found just once. This clonotype came up many times. Its target is unknown. Specified time point: newly diagnosed GD, antithyroid drugs for less than 3 months. The TCR library was made from RNA extracted from PBMCs. The study, taken as a whole, reports: Fewer public clonotypes were shared by new patients (approximately 970) than by persistent patients (around 2,900).

The same data also went into a second study, on T cells in Graves' hyperthyroidism and ophthalmopathy. Turning to that study: The authors deemed Graves' hyperthyroidism stable absent ophthalmopathy progression within 18 months.

The clonotype was recovered from a woman aged 45-65 years with Graves disease. Source: peripheral blood mononuclear cells (PBMCs), taken at new diagnosis, from a patient treated with antithyroid drugs.

The CDR3 bases are TGTGCCAGCAGCTTAGGGCTAGCGCCCACCGGGGAGCTGTTTTTT. Its protein product is CASSLGLAPTGELFF. The genes are TRBV7-6 and TRBJ2-2, with D possibly being TRBD2 (6 bases). This CDR3 has 15 residues. The V gene's germline CDR1 is SGHVS and CDR2 FNYEAQ. The germline V and J ends were trimmed by 1 base and 4 bases, with 10 bases remaining between them.